The 2 T cell receptor beta chains given below trace back to one sample, sequenced in a study of cytotoxic CD8 clonotypes in ibrutinib-treated CLL. Data came from immunoSEQ multiplex PCR; TCRdb stores just in-frame clones and leaves some out. The table includes 55,000 to 80,000 clones, less than 95% detected once. The source material was PBMCs, sampled after 12 months of ibrutinib treatment. The receptor source for this set is a human donor with chronic lymphocytic leukemia.

This chain joins TRBV28 and TRBJ2-7, with no clear D. Germline V CDR1 and CDR2: MDHEN, SYDVKM. This CDR3 is 12 amino acids long. Trimming cost V 10 bases and J 5 bases, with 15 bases left between them. The CDR3 loop reads CATGARSNEQYF. In DNA form, the CDR3 reads TGTGCCACCGGCGCTCGTTCGAACGAGCAGTACTTC.

The table lists this clone with a count of one. The rearrangement uses TRBV5-4 and TRBJ2-3, with a possible D match to TRBD2 (6 bases). V was pared by 4 bases and J by 0 bases, with 15 bases between. Germline CDR1 is SGHNT and CDR2 is YYREEE (reference sequence). The CDR3 totals 16 residues. CDR3 in amino acids: CASSTGTGYSTDTQYF. For the CDR3, the DNA is TGTGCCAGCAGCACCGGGACTGGCTATAGCACAGATACGCAGTATTTT.